This is a list of T cell receptor beta chains from one sample in a study of control samples from healthy donors and cancer patients. Measured with immunoSEQ multiplex PCR; TCRdb has only the in-frame clones, and not every one. The sample contains some 160,000 clones, around 95% of which appear only once. Sequencing was done on a sample of blood. These receptors originate from a woman aged 40 to 50 in good health. The conserved cysteine and the conserved F or W are not part of the CDR3 here.

J | V | CDR3
TRBJ2-5 | TRBV20-1 | GGQNQETQY
TRBJ1-1 | TRBV6-5 | ASSYGQANTEAF
TRBJ2-2 | TRBV7-9 | ASSLVPGSGELF
TRBJ1-2 | TRBV24-1 | ATSDPTGNGYT
TRBJ1-5 | TRBV2 | ASSVSGEPQH
TRBJ1-2 | TRBV10-3 | AISESGGRMYGYT
TRBJ1-5 | TRBV2 | ASRGDQPQH
TRBJ2-5 | TRBV3-1/TRBV3-2 | ASSQDGDRKETQY
TRBJ2-7 | TRBV5-4 | ASSPGTSGARPYEQY
TRBJ2-5 | TRBV7-2 | ASSQTSAGGGGETQY
TRBJ1-1 | TRBV3-1/TRBV3-2 | ASSQDSRDTEAF
TRBJ2-3 | TRBV5-1 | ASSLVAGGSTDTQY
TRBJ1-1 | TRBV11-2 | ASSLEASATEAF
TRBJ1-3 | TRBV10-3 | AISVGGNTIY
TRBJ1-1 | TRBV5-5 | ASSLWGAGDTEAF
TRBJ1-2 | TRBV3-1/TRBV3-2 | ASSQDAHRGNFNYGYT
TRBJ1-3 | TRBV4-1 | ASSQDRATVSGNTIY
TRBJ2-1 | TRBV5-4 | ASSLLAGGRDEQF
TRBJ1-6 | TRBV30 | AWRPQFHNSPLH
TRBJ2-1 | TRBV5-4 | ASSLGIWEAYNEQF
TRBJ1-5 | TRBV5-1 | ASSLEGGGQPQH
TRBJ2-7 | TRBV5-8 | ASSPGQGTLTGTSYEQY
TRBJ1-2 | TRBV7-2 | ASSLSGYGYT
TRBJ1-2 | TRBV20-1 | SLESDYGYT
TRBJ1-5 | TRBV27 | ASSLLGSNQPQH
TRBJ1-6 | TRBV4-1 | ASSQGGVRGAHSPLH
TRBJ1-4 | TRBV5-1 | ASSLGRTGWNEKLF
TRBJ1-6 | TRBV3-1/TRBV3-2 | ASRGQSSPLH
TRBJ2-6 | TRBV7-6 | ASSLLTFSGANVLT
TRBJ2-7 | TRBV2 | ASSEVSNLNYEQY
TRBJ1-5 | TRBV27 | ASSLSRDSNQPQH
TRBJ1-2 | TRBV18 | ASSPPTGDVGYT
TRBJ1-1 | TRBV6-5 | ASSLQGLNTEAF
TRBJ2-2 | TRBV11-2 | ASSLVARGNTGELF
TRBJ2-1 | TRBV4-3 | ASSQDHGRNTYNEQF
TRBJ2-7 | TRBV18 | ASSPGTRPNEQY
TRBJ1-5 | TRBV27 | ASSGAQGYPANQPQH
TRBJ2-2 | TRBV5-4 | ASSLAASRLGAGELF
TRBJ2-5 | TRBV2 | ASSGQGVKTQY
TRBJ2-1 | TRBV4-3 | ASSQVVGGYNEQF
TRBJ1-6 | TRBV3-1/TRBV3-2 | ASSRRDSNSPLH
TRBJ2-2 | TRBV9 | ASSARGDTNTGELF
TRBJ2-3 | TRBV5-1 | ASSLSLAGFTDTQY
TRBJ1-4 | TRBV11-2 | ASSLASGGGNEKLF
TRBJ1-2 | TRBV5-4 | ASSLGRVNYGYT
TRBJ1-1 | TRBV9 | ASSAPWGTEAF
TRBJ1-2 | TRBV29-1 | SVGPGQGDGYT
TRBJ1-5 | TRBV6-1 | ASSEGWGQGKPQH
TRBJ2-2 | TRBV13 | ASVEGLGTGELF
TRBJ1-5 | TRBV6-2/TRBV6-3 | ASSYGGYSNQPQH
TRBJ1-2 | TRBV4-2 | ASSQDYGGAYGYT